Listed below are T cell receptor beta chains from one sample, sequenced in a study of shared clonotypes between healthy human individuals. Profiled with immunoSEQ multiplex PCR; TCRdb holds only in-frame clones, not every one. The sample shows around 940,000 clones, approximately 80% of them seen only once. Sample: memory CD4+ T cells sorted from blood. The receptors originated from a young man in good health. Each CDR3 is given with its conserved first and last residue.

v_call	j_call	cdr3_aa
TRBV6-1	TRBJ2-7	CASATGDGPYEQYF
TRBV7-8	TRBJ2-4	CASSPPAKNIQYF
TRBV2	TRBJ2-5	CASRPSVAQETQYF
TRBV7-9	TRBJ1-3	CASSLVVRAGNTIYF
TRBV2	TRBJ2-1	CASREGGPSYNEQFF
TRBV5-1	TRBJ1-3	CASSFGQGDGNTIYF
TRBV5-5	TRBJ2-4	CASSSHREAKNIQYF
TRBV19	TRBJ2-3	CATTGRTRSFTDTQYF
TRBV7-2	TRBJ1-2	CASSLGPSEGGYTF
TRBV9	TRBJ2-7	CASSRQGLSSYEQYF
TRBV15	TRBJ1-4	CATSSGRSNEKLFF
TRBV9	TRBJ2-5	CASSVSTSRETQYF
TRBV7-2	TRBJ2-5	CASSLATSGRETQYF
TRBV7-5	TRBJ1-5	CARSPPRPQQNQPQHF
TRBV2	TRBJ1-2	CASRDLANYGYTF
TRBV9	TRBJ2-5	CASSVGTSMETQYF
TRBV5-1	TRBJ2-7	CASTNPGERAEQYF
TRBV5-4	TRBJ2-5	CASSFSGRGLQETQYF
TRBV7-2	TRBJ1-1	CASSFSSSNTEAFF